This T cell receptor (beta chain) comes out of a study of control samples from healthy donors and cancer patients. CDR3 size: 14 residues. Germline V gene data show CDR1 as MNHNS and CDR2 as SASEGT. Trimming removed 1 base from V and 5 bases from J, with 11 bases in between. Libraries were prepared by immunoSEQ multiplex PCR; TCRdb keeps only in-frame clonotypes and omits some of them. The repertoire holds roughly 120,000 clones, with roughly nine tenths as singletons. The sample consisted of PBMCs. This sequence joins TRBV6-1 and TRBJ1-2, with TRBD1 as a possible D gene (5 bases). The TCR was taken from a woman aged 50 to 60 with colorectal cancer. CDR3 coding DNA: TGTGCCAGCAGTGAAGGGGGGGAAAATTATGGCTACACCTTC. Its protein is CASSEGGENYGYTF.